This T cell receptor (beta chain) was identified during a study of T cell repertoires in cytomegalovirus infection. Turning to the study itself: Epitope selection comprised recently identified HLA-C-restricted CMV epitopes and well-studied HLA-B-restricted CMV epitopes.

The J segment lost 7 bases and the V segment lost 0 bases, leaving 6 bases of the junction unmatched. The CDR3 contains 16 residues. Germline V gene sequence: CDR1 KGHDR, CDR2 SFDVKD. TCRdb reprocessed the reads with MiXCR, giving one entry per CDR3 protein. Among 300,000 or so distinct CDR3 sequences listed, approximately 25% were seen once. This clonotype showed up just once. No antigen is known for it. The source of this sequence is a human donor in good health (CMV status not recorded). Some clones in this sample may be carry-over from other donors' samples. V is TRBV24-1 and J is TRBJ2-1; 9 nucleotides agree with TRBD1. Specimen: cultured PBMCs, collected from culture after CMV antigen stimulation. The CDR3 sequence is CATSDLRDRVGNEQFF. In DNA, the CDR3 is TGTGCCACCAGTGATTTGAGGGACAGGGTTGGAAATGAGCAGTTCTTC.